This passage covers 18 T cell receptor beta chains from one sample sequenced in a study of blood T cell repertoires in COVID-19. Data came from immunoSEQ multiplex PCR; TCRdb stores just in-frame clones and leaves some out. The sample lists some 350,000 clones; around four fifths were seen once. Sequencing was done on a sample of peripheral blood. Source of these receptors: a man aged 25 to 45 with active or convalescent COVID-19.

The rearrangement joins TRBV4-3 to TRBJ2-1; maybe TRBD1 (5 bases). This CDR3 spans 15 amino acids. Germline V CDR1 and CDR2: LGHNA, YSLEER. Trimming took off 4 bases at V and 1 base at J, with 11 bases between the two ends. The CDR3 loop reads CASSLGRGSYNEQFF. CDR3 sequence (DNA): TGCGCCAGCAGCCTGGGTAGGGGATCCTACAATGAGCAGTTCTTC.

The rearrangement links TRBV12-5 to TRBJ2-1; D gene uncertain. Trimming shortened V by 9 bases and J by 7 bases, and 13 bases separated the two germline ends. This CDR3 spans 12 amino acids. In germline, CDR1 is LGHNT, CDR2 FRNRAP. Written as DNA, the CDR3 is TGTGCTAGCTGGCGGTCCCTGAATGAGCAGTTCTTC. The encoded protein is CASWRSLNEQFF.

The chain is built from TRBV24-1 and TRBJ2-5; a possible D gene is TRBD1 (5 bases). This CDR3 comprises 13 residues. The germline V gene encodes CDR1 KGHDR and CDR2 SFDVKD. V lost 4 bases to trimming and J lost 1 base, with 6 bases between them. The CDR3 protein is CATSDDSQETQYF. CDR3 sequence (DNA): TGTGCCACCAGTGACGACAGCCAAGAGACCCAGTACTTC.

J is TRBJ2-6 and V is TRBV7-9, with D tentatively TRBD1 (6 bases). Germline CDR1 is SEHNR and CDR2 is FQNEAQ (reference sequence). The CDR3 sequence is 17 residues long. The germline V and J ends were trimmed by 6 bases and 0 bases, with 15 bases remaining between them. CDR3 sequence: CASRPLGQISGANVLTF. The DNA of the CDR3 is TGTGCCAGCAGACCCCTAGGACAGATCTCTGGGGCCAACGTCCTGACTTTC.

The J gene is TRBJ1-2, the V gene TRBV6-1, with D unresolved. The ends were cut back, 2 bases at V and 2 bases at J, with 12 bases in the middle. Germline loops: CDR1 MNHNS, CDR2 SASEGT. The CDR3 is 15 residues long. The CDR3 loop reads CASSERGRLNYGYTF. The CDR3 DNA reads TGTGCCAGCAGTGAACGAGGGCGGCTCAACTATGGCTACACCTTC.

The chain has TRBV6-6 and TRBJ1-6, with no clear D. Deletions cut 2 bases from V and 7 bases from J, with 12 bases between. This CDR3 contains 15 residues. The germline CDR1 and CDR2 sequences are MNHNY and SVGAGI (reference sequence). The CDR3 coding sequence is TGTGCCAGCAGTTACCAGGCGGGGTGGAATTCACCCCTCCACTTT. It is translated as CASSYQAGWNSPLHF.

The chain employs TRBV5-8 and TRBJ2-7; TRBD2 agrees at 10 bases. The CDR3 runs to 18 residues. Trimming removed 4 bases from V and 0 bases from J; junction bases left unmatched: 13. From germline, CDR1 is SGHTS and CDR2 YDEGEE. CDR3: CASSLLGTSETSSYEQYF. Written as DNA, the CDR3 is TGTGCCAGCAGCCTTCTAGGGACTAGCGAGACCAGCTCCTACGAGCAGTACTTC.

This chain connects TRBV7-3 to TRBJ1-6, with D hard to call. V was trimmed by 8 bases and J by 0 bases, leaving 5 bases between them. CDR1 SGHTA and CDR2 FQGTGA come from the germline V gene. The CDR3 is 13 residues long. This chain's CDR3 is CASGRSYNSPLHF. The CDR3 DNA reads TGTGCCAGCGGCCGCTCCTATAATTCACCCCTCCACTTT.

The rearrangement uses TRBV7-6 and TRBJ1-1, with 10 positions matching TRBD1. V lost 5 bases and J lost 5; bases outside the gene matches: 11. The germline V gene has CDR1 SGHVS and CDR2 FNYEAQ. The CDR3 is 16 residues long. Here the CDR3 DNA reads TGTGCCAGCAGCATACTGCCGACAGGGGGCGCAACTGAAGCTTTCTTT. The encoded protein is CASSILPTGGATEAFF.

This chain connects TRBV6-6 to TRBJ2-5; D remains unclear. CDR1 and CDR2 (germline): MNHNY, SVGAGI (reference sequence). The CDR3 is 18 residues long. The germline V and J ends were trimmed by 5 bases and 5 bases, with 27 bases remaining between them. CDR3 protein: CASSPPPRGIASVETQYF. In nucleotides, the CDR3 is TGTGCCAGCAGTCCTCCTCCTAGAGGAATCGCTTCGGTGGAGACCCAGTACTTC.

On this clone itself: At one of its ends the junction is not consistent with the germline gene, which may arise from a read error. The V gene is TRBV7-3, the J gene TRBJ1-1; D perhaps matches TRBD1 (6 bases). Germline lookup yields CDR1 SGHTA and CDR2 FQGTGA. This CDR3 has 13 residues. In DNA form, the CDR3 reads TGTGCCAGCAGCCCAGGGACATCCCGACAGGTGGTGTTT. Translated: CASSPGTSRQVVF.

This clone was found once. The chain couples TRBV10-3 to TRBJ1-6, with 8 bases fitting TRBD1. The germline gives CDR1 ENHRY, CDR2 SYGVKD. This CDR3 spans 16 amino acids. The trim removed 7 bases at V and 5 bases at J, leaving 10 bases unmatched. CDR3 bases: TGTGCCATCAACACCGGACAGGGCAACCATAATTCACCCCTCCACTTT. Amino acids: CAINTGQGNHNSPLHF.

V and J are TRBV7-2 and TRBJ1-2, with TRBD1 matching 9 bases. Losses at the gene ends were 1 base for V and 1 base for J; bases not matched to a gene: 10. Germline CDR1 and CDR2: SGHTA and FQGNSA. The CDR3 is 18 amino acids. The CDR3 DNA sequence: TGTGCCAGCAGCTTAGACGGGGGGACAGGGATTGATAACTATGGCTACACCTTC. Its protein product is CASSLDGGTGIDNYGYTF.

The chain links TRBV6-5 to TRBJ1-5; D remains ambiguous. Germline CDR1 reads MNHEY; CDR2 reads SVGAGI. This CDR3 region has 14 residues. Trimming took off 1 base at V and 6 bases at J, with 10 bases between the two ends. The CDR3 loop is CASSYLGRGQPQHF. As DNA, the CDR3 is TGTGCCAGCAGTTACTTGGGGAGAGGTCAGCCCCAGCATTTT.

The CDR3 DNA sequence: TGCAGTGCTAGTGCGGGGACAGGATCAAGGTCCGGCTACACCTTC. Translating gives CSASAGTGSRSGYTF. The genes are TRBV20-1 and TRBJ1-2; 8 bases align to TRBD1. Per germline, CDR1 DFQATT and CDR2 SNEGSKA (reference sequence). J was trimmed by 8 bases and V by 3 bases; bases with no gene match: 14. The CDR3 sequence is 15 residues long.

The chain uses TRBV21-1 and TRBJ1-2; TRBD1, as called in the table, went unchecked against the DNA. TRBV21-1 is assigned pseudogene status. The CDR3 is 15 residues long. The CDR3 nucleotides read TGTGCCAGCAGCACCGGGACAGGGGGCACCTATGGCTACACCTTC. Translated: CASSTGTGGTYGYTF.

The rearrangement links TRBV6-6 to TRBJ1-4; 8 bases map to TRBD1. J gave up 5 bases and V 5 bases, and 4 bases lay outside the gene matches. Looked up from germline, CDR1 is MNHNY and CDR2 is SVGAGI (reference sequence). This CDR3 is built from 14 residues. The CDR3 here is CASSGQGLNEKLFF. The CDR3 nucleotides read TGTGCCAGCAGTGGACAGGGCCTAAATGAAAAACTGTTTTTT.

The rearrangement links TRBV3-1 (or the pseudogene TRBV3-2) to TRBJ1-2; maybe TRBD1 (5 bases). V was cut by 4 bases and J by 0 bases, with 9 bases left in between. The CDR3 has 14 amino acids. In germline, CDR1 is LGHDT, CDR2 YNNKEL (reference sequence). The CDR3 here is CASSRGTPNYGYTF. The CDR3 nucleotides are TGTGCCAGCAGCCGGGGCACCCCTAACTATGGCTACACCTTC.